This paragraph covers one T cell receptor (beta chain) sequence. Its antigen is as yet unknown. The sample is drawn from a study of T cell responses to AZD1222 COVID-19 vaccine. Findings and limits, study-wide: Recipients of AZD1222 seropositive at baseline numbered only 6 or 7. Spike-spanning, vaccine-associated CD4 TCRs were dominant at 160-218 and 743-854. The sample set comprised mostly white British donors with more females, and clonal diversity was possibly underestimated.

Assay: immunoSEQ multiplex PCR; the TCRdb copy retains only in-frame clones and omits some. The data hold some 150,000 clones, with roughly 93% observed a single time. CDR1 and CDR2 from the germline V gene are MNHEY and SVGAGI. This CDR3 comprises 15 residues. Between the trimmed V and J ends, which lost 6 bases and 2 bases, there was a span of 15 bases. This receptor was identified in an adult in good health. V and J are TRBV6-5 and TRBJ2-3; D remains ambiguous. The specimen was peripheral blood, collected on day 0 of MenACWY control vaccination. The CDR3 bases are TGTGCCAGCAGCCGCTTTGCGCCGGCCACAGATACGCAGTATTTT. As protein: CASSRFAPATDTQYF.